Listed below are T cell receptor beta chains from one sample, sequenced in a study of shared clonotypes between healthy human individuals. Profiling relied on immunoSEQ multiplex PCR, and the TCRdb table lists in-frame clones only, not all of them. The table includes about 2,200,000 clones, 93% detected once. Material: naive CD8+ T cells from PBMCs. The receptors come from a man younger than 30 in good health. Some clones in this sample may be carry-over from other donors' samples. CDR3s include the opening cysteine and the closing phenylalanine or tryptophan. Each record gives: V gene, D gene, clone size, J gene, CDR3 DNA, CDR3 protein. The D gene is left open where the match is weak. For some rows the clone size is stated as once, few or many, or as a class when expanded; others skip it.

V gene: TRBV4-3
D gene: TRBD1
clone size: NA
J gene: TRBJ2-7
CDR3 DNA: TGCGCCAGCAGCAAGGGGACAGGGGGTCCGTACGAGCAGTACTTC
CDR3 protein: CASSKGTGGPYEQYF

V gene: TRBV5-1
D gene: NA
clone size: NA
J gene: TRBJ2-1
CDR3 DNA: TGCGCCAGCAGCTTGTCCCAGGGCTCCTACAATGAGCAGTTCTTC
CDR3 protein: CASSLSQGSYNEQFF

V gene: TRBV25-1
D gene: NA
clone size: NA
J gene: TRBJ1-1
CDR3 DNA: TGTGCCAGCAGTGAGGGGTTCACTGAAGCTTTCTTT
CDR3 protein: CASSEGFTEAFF

V gene: TRBV4-3
D gene: NA
clone size: NA
J gene: TRBJ2-7
CDR3 DNA: TGCGCCAGCAGCCGGTCACGGGACTCCCCTGTGGGCGAGCAGTACTTC
CDR3 protein: CASSRSRDSPVGEQYF

V gene: TRBV27
D gene: NA
clone size: NA
J gene: TRBJ2-2
CDR3 DNA: TGTGCCAGCAGTCTTACCACCGGGGAGCTGTTTTTT
CDR3 protein: CASSLTTGELFF

V gene: TRBV7-9
D gene: TRBD2
clone size: NA
J gene: TRBJ2-3
CDR3 DNA: TGTGCCAGCAGCTCAGGACTAGCGGAAAGCACAGATACGCAGTATTTT
CDR3 protein: CASSSGLAESTDTQYF

V gene: TRBV7-3
D gene: NA
clone size: NA
J gene: TRBJ2-1
CDR3 DNA: TGTGCCAGCAGCTTTGGCTCAAGCTCCTACAATGAGCAGTTCTTC
CDR3 protein: CASSFGSSSYNEQFF

V gene: TRBV9
D gene: TRBD1
clone size: NA
J gene: TRBJ1-1
CDR3 DNA: TGTGCCAGCAGCGTAGTCAGGGGGGTTAAGACTGAAGCTTTCTTT
CDR3 protein: CASSVVRGVKTEAFF

V gene: TRBV28
D gene: NA
clone size: NA
J gene: TRBJ1-1
CDR3 DNA: TGTGCCCCAGTTCCGGTCGGTGAGGGGACATTGAACACTGAAGCTTTCTTT
CDR3 protein: CAPVPVGEGTLNTEAFF

V gene: TRBV19
D gene: TRBD1
clone size: once
J gene: TRBJ1-5
CDR3 DNA: TGTGCCAGTAGTATTGGCACGGGACAGGAGATCAATCAGCCCCAGCATTTT
CDR3 protein: CASSIGTGQEINQPQHF

V gene: TRBV12-5
D gene: TRBD2
clone size: NA
J gene: TRBJ2-1
CDR3 DNA: TGTGCTAGTGGTTTGGGACTAGCGGGTTACAATGAGCAGTTCTTC
CDR3 protein: CASGLGLAGYNEQFF

V gene: TRBV13
D gene: NA
clone size: NA
J gene: TRBJ1-1
CDR3 DNA: TGTGCCAGCAGCACCATCGGGGGCACTGAAGCTTTCTTT
CDR3 protein: CASSTIGGTEAFF

V gene: TRBV5-4
D gene: TRBD1
clone size: NA
J gene: TRBJ1-2
CDR3 DNA: TGTGCCAGCAGCTTGCCTTACGTTTCGGACAGGGGGGCCTATGGCTACACCTTC
CDR3 protein: CASSLPYVSDRGAYGYTF

V gene: TRBV12-5
D gene: NA
clone size: NA
J gene: TRBJ2-1
CDR3 DNA: TGTGCTAGTGGTCCCGAGATAGTACATGAGCAGTTCTTC
CDR3 protein: CASGPEIVHEQFF

V gene: TRBV5-1
D gene: NA
clone size: NA
J gene: TRBJ2-1
CDR3 DNA: TGCGCCAGCAGCTCATCGGGAGTCCCGAGCGATGAGCAGTTCTTC
CDR3 protein: CASSSSGVPSDEQFF

V gene: TRBV7-8
D gene: NA
clone size: NA
J gene: TRBJ1-1
CDR3 DNA: TGTGCCAGCAGCTTAGGAGGCAGGGTATTTGAAGCTTTCTTT
CDR3 protein: CASSLGGRVFEAFF

V gene: TRBV27
D gene: TRBD1
clone size: NA
J gene: TRBJ2-1
CDR3 DNA: TGTGCCAGCAGCCGCGACAGGGGGTATGAGCAGTTCTTC
CDR3 protein: CASSRDRGYEQFF

V gene: TRBV7-9
D gene: NA
clone size: once
J gene: TRBJ2-3
CDR3 DNA: TGTGCCAGCGGGTGGCAGAGCACAGATACGCAGTATTTT
CDR3 protein: CASGWQSTDTQYF

V gene: TRBV4-3
D gene: NA
clone size: NA
J gene: TRBJ2-7
CDR3 DNA: TGCGCCAGCAGCCCGGACAGTTCCTACGAGCAGTACTTC
CDR3 protein: CASSPDSSYEQYF

V gene: TRBV7-9
D gene: NA
clone size: once
J gene: TRBJ2-3
CDR3 DNA: TGTGCCAGCAGCTTAAGGGGGGTGCTGACAGATACGCAGTATTTT
CDR3 protein: CASSLRGVLTDTQYF

V gene: TRBV5-5
D gene: NA
clone size: NA
J gene: TRBJ2-1
CDR3 DNA: TGTGCCAGCAGCTTGGCCGGTATCAGGAGCAATGAGCAGTTCTTC
CDR3 protein: CASSLAGIRSNEQFF

V gene: TRBV4-1
D gene: NA
clone size: NA
J gene: TRBJ2-1
CDR3 DNA: TGCGCCAGCAGCCAAGAGACTCCAGTAGGTGAGCAGTTCTTC
CDR3 protein: CASSQETPVGEQFF

V gene: TRBV5-4
D gene: NA
clone size: NA
J gene: TRBJ2-6
CDR3 DNA: TGTGCCAGCAGCTTGTTGCCCGGTGTTTCCTACTCTGGGGCCAACGTCCTGACTTTC
CDR3 protein: CASSLLPGVSYSGANVLTF

V gene: TRBV10-3
D gene: TRBD1
clone size: NA
J gene: TRBJ2-2
CDR3 DNA: TGTGCCAGCCGCCAGGGGGCCACGAACACCGGGGAGCTGTTTTTT
CDR3 protein: CASRQGATNTGELFF

V gene: TRBV28
D gene: NA
clone size: NA
J gene: TRBJ1-1
CDR3 DNA: TGTGCCAGCAGTTTAACAGACGCGGACACTGAAGCTTTCTTT
CDR3 protein: CASSLTDADTEAFF

V gene: TRBV4-3
D gene: NA
clone size: NA
J gene: TRBJ2-3
CDR3 DNA: TGCGCCAGCAGCCCAGACCCGCAGAGGGCAAGCACAGATACGCAGTATTTT
CDR3 protein: CASSPDPQRASTDTQYF

V gene: TRBV5-4
D gene: NA
clone size: once
J gene: TRBJ2-5
CDR3 DNA: TGTGCCAGCAGCTTGGAGCAGGGGCCCCCACAAGAGACCCAGTACTTC
CDR3 protein: CASSLEQGPPQETQYF

V gene: TRBV7-2
D gene: NA
clone size: once
J gene: TRBJ2-7
CDR3 DNA: TGTGCCAGCTCCCCCGGGACACGGCACTACGAGCAGTACTTC
CDR3 protein: CASSPGTRHYEQYF

V gene: TRBV28
D gene: NA
clone size: NA
J gene: TRBJ2-6
CDR3 DNA: TGTGCCAGCAGTTTGTTGACCGTAATCCCATCTGGGGCCAACGTCCTGACTTTC
CDR3 protein: CASSLLTVIPSGANVLTF

V gene: TRBV9
D gene: NA
clone size: once
J gene: TRBJ2-5
CDR3 DNA: TGTGCCAGCAGTTCCGCGTACGGCGGGGCCTACTCGGAGACCCAGTACTTC
CDR3 protein: CASSSAYGGAYSETQYF

V gene: TRBV4-3
D gene: TRBD2
clone size: NA
J gene: TRBJ2-7
CDR3 DNA: TGCGCCAGCAGCCAGGCATCTTGGGAAGAACCGGGACTAGCGGCCACCTACGAGCAGTACTTC
CDR3 protein: CASSQASWEEPGLAATYEQYF

V gene: TRBV11-2
D gene: TRBD2
clone size: NA
J gene: TRBJ2-4
CDR3 DNA: TGTGCCAGCAGCACAGGACTAGCGGGGCTAGCCAAAAACATTCAGTACTTC
CDR3 protein: CASSTGLAGLAKNIQYF

V gene: TRBV27
D gene: NA
clone size: NA
J gene: TRBJ1-3
CDR3 DNA: TGTGCCAGCAGTTTGTTAGGGTCTGGAAACACCATATATTTT
CDR3 protein: CASSLLGSGNTIYF

V gene: TRBV7-9
D gene: NA
clone size: NA
J gene: TRBJ2-1
CDR3 DNA: TGTGCCAGCAGCCCCAGTCCCGGGGCACTGGACAATGAGCAGTTCTTC
CDR3 protein: CASSPSPGALDNEQFF

V gene: TRBV30
D gene: TRBD1
clone size: NA
J gene: TRBJ2-1
CDR3 DNA: TGTGCCTGGAGTCTAGGACAGGTTTTTGGGGATGAGCAGTTCTTC
CDR3 protein: CAWSLGQVFGDEQFF

V gene: TRBV13
D gene: NA
clone size: NA
J gene: TRBJ2-7
CDR3 DNA: TGTGCCAGCAGCTCCGCCTCCTACGAGCAGTACTTC
CDR3 protein: CASSSASYEQYF

V gene: TRBV27
D gene: NA
clone size: NA
J gene: TRBJ1-1
CDR3 DNA: TGTGCCAGCAGTCCCGTTGCGAGGCTGAACACTGAAGCTTTCTTT
CDR3 protein: CASSPVARLNTEAFF

V gene: TRBV7-9
D gene: NA
clone size: NA
J gene: TRBJ1-1
CDR3 DNA: TGTGCCAGCAGCTTAGCGGGGACTTGGGCTTTCTTT
CDR3 protein: CASSLAGTWAFF

V gene: TRBV4-1
D gene: NA
clone size: NA
J gene: TRBJ2-1
CDR3 DNA: TGCGCCAGCAGCCAACCCCGGGGATGGGATGAGCAGTTCTTC
CDR3 protein: CASSQPRGWDEQFF

V gene: TRBV29-1
D gene: TRBD2
clone size: NA
J gene: TRBJ2-7
CDR3 DNA: TGCAGCGTTGAGGCGGGAGGGCCTCCCTACGAGCAGTACTTC
CDR3 protein: CSVEAGGPPYEQYF

V gene: TRBV2
D gene: TRBD2
clone size: NA
J gene: TRBJ2-1
CDR3 DNA: TGTGCCAGCAATCCTACAGCGGGAGCCTACAATGAGCAGTTCTTC
CDR3 protein: CASNPTAGAYNEQFF